One TCR beta chain is described in this entry. This sample is drawn from a study of OX40 agonist ivuxolimab in advanced cancers. Assay used: immunoSEQ multiplex PCR; TCRdb lists only in-frame clones, some missing. This table holds 130,000 or so clones, 85% to 95% found once. Germline-derived CDR1 and CDR2 are WNHNN and SYGVQD (reference sequence). The CDR3 spans 16 residues. V lost 0 bases and J 0 bases, leaving 10 bases between the germline ends. The rearrangement joins TRBV10-1 to TRBJ2-3; D not resolved. The sequence was obtained from an adult with an advanced solid tumor such as melanoma, head and neck, liver or kidney cancer. The source was CD4+ or CD8+ T cells sorted from blood, collected in a trial of the OX40 agonist ivuxolimab. The CDR3 sequence is CASSESAGSSTDTQYF. Here the CDR3 DNA reads TGCGCCAGCAGTGAGTCGGCAGGCAGTAGCACAGATACGCAGTATTTT.